This passage covers 21 T cell receptor beta chains from one sample sequenced in a study of breast tumors, draining lymph nodes, adjacent tissues. TCRdb reprocessed the multiplex PCR reads with MiXCR, giving one entry per CDR3 protein. The table records about 130,000 distinct CDR3 sequences, 21% of them present only once. Axillary draining lymph nodes of breast cancer patients supplied the node samples. Sequenced material: axillary lymph node tissue. These TCRs come from a female donor with breast cancer. Some clones in this sample may be carry-over from other donors' samples.

In this sample, this clonotype turned up a few times. The chain links TRBV28 to TRBJ2-1; 10 bases map to TRBD2. The CDR3 totals 13 residues. CDR1 and CDR2 (germline): MDHEN, SYDVKM. The V and J ends lost 7 bases and 9 bases, in that order; junction bases with no gene match: 6. This chain's CDR3 is CASTPSGRFEQFF. The CDR3 region has the DNA TGTGCCAGCACCCCTAGCGGGAGATTTGAGCAGTTCTTC. Looking up the rest from reference TRBV28 and TRBJ2-1 gives the full variable domain: DVKVTQSSRYLVKRTGEKVFLECVQDMDHENMFWYRQDPGLGLRLIYFSYDVKMKEKGDIPEGYSVSREKKERFSLILESASTNQTSMYLCASTPSGRFEQFFGPGTRLTVL.

Concerning this clonotype itself: The junction and the germline gene differ at one end; a read error may be behind it. The CDR3 sequence is CASSPDNNEKLLF. CDR3 coding DNA: TGTGCCAGCAGTCCGGATAATAATGAAAAACTGCTTTTT. The chain links TRBV5-4 to TRBJ1-4; no definite D call. Germline loops: CDR1 SGHNT, CDR2 YYREEE (reference sequence). The length of the CDR3 is 13 residues.

This clonotype was found many times. The CDR3 DNA reads as TGTGCCAGCAGCTTTGAGGGCGGGAGAGACGAGCAGTACTTC. This codes for CASSFEGGRDEQYF. V gene TRBV7-9 combines with J gene TRBJ2-7; 7 bases map to TRBD2. The CDR3 consists of 14 residues. The germline V gene encodes CDR1 SEHNR and CDR2 FQNEAQ (reference sequence). Trimming at V came to 3 bases and at J to 5 bases, leaving 7 bases not matched to a gene.

About this clonotype: A much more abundant neighbour one base away suggests this may be a read error. The V and J genes are TRBV28 and TRBJ1-2; D uncertain. Germline V CDR1 and CDR2: MDHEN, SYDVKM. V was trimmed by 2 bases and J by 1 base, leaving 14 bases between them. This CDR3 has 16 residues. CDR3 sequence (DNA): TGTGCCAGCAGTTTAAGGATGGAGGGAAATAACTATGGCTACACCTTC. Translation: CASSLRMEGNNYGYTF.

This clonotype was seen ten or more times. V is TRBV10-2 and J is TRBJ2-3; tentatively, D is TRBD1 (6 bases). CDR1 WSHSY and CDR2 SAAADI come from the germline V gene. With 4 bases removed from V and 2 bases from J, the gap between germline ends came to 19 bases. This CDR3 has 17 residues. The CDR3: CASSGLSGTLFTDTQYF. CDR3 nucleotide sequence: TGCGCCAGCAGTGGTCTATCGGGGACACTTTTCACAGATACGCAGTATTTT.

At least ten counts were recorded for this clonotype. This chain joins TRBV27 and TRBJ2-1; TRBD2 matches 11 bases. Germline V gene lookup returns CDR1 MNHEY and CDR2 SMNVEV (reference sequence). The CDR3 consists of 15 residues. Trimming at V came to 5 bases and at J to 4 bases, leaving 4 bases not matched to a gene. The CDR3 region is CASSAWTSGYNEQFF. CDR3 DNA: TGTGCCAGCAGTGCCTGGACTAGCGGGTACAATGAGCAGTTCTTC.

This clonotype was recorded many times. The V gene is TRBV7-6, the J gene TRBJ2-6, with TRBD1 matching over 7 bases. Germline-derived CDR1 and CDR2 are SGHVS and FNYEAQ. This CDR3 spans 17 amino acids. V was pared by 5 bases and J by 0 bases, with 7 bases of the junction left unmatched. CDR3 sequence (DNA): TGTGCCAGCAGCCCCGGGACAGCTCGCTCTGGGGCCAACGTCCTGACTTTC. Protein: CASSPGTARSGANVLTF.

This clonotype was picked up many times. The gene calls are TRBV2 and TRBJ2-1; 7 bases are shared with TRBD1. With 3 bases clipped from V and 1 base from J, the junction kept 3 bases outside the gene matches. The CDR3 spans 15 residues. Germline CDR1 reads SNHLY; CDR2 reads FYNNEI. CDR3 residues: CASSDSGGSYNEQFF. The CDR3 nucleotides read TGTGCCAGCAGTGACTCAGGGGGTTCCTACAATGAGCAGTTCTTC.

This clonotype was seen at least ten times. J is TRBJ2-3 and V is TRBV11-1; D is perhaps TRBD1 or TRBD2 (5 bases each). The CDR3 has 14 residues. CDR1 SGHAT and CDR2 FQDESV come from the germline V gene (reference sequence). Trimming left V 6 bases short and J 5 bases short, with 15 bases between. This CDR3 reads CASSNRDLLDTQYF. The CDR3 DNA is TGTGCCAGCAGTAACCGGGACCTGCTAGATACGCAGTATTTT. Combining the CDR3 with reference TRBV11-1 and TRBJ2-3 gives the whole variable domain EAEVAQSPRYKITEKSQAVAFWCDPISGHATLYWYRQILGQGPELLVQFQDESVVDDSQLPKDRFSAERLKGVDSTLKIQPAELGDSAMYLCASSNRDLLDTQYFGPGTRLTVL.

V gene TRBV10-3 combines with J gene TRBJ1-1; no clear D. Germline V gene data show CDR1 as ENHRY and CDR2 as SYGVKD. The CDR3 consists of 12 residues. V gave up 9 bases and J gave up 1 base, with 9 bases separating them. CDR3 DNA: TGTGCCATTGGACCGGGGAACACTGAAGCTTTCTTT. This codes for CAIGPGNTEAFF.

This clonotype appeared many times. The chain carries TRBV10-3 and TRBJ2-7, with 8 bases fitting TRBD2. The CDR3 has 14 residues. Looked up from germline, CDR1 is ENHRY and CDR2 is SYGVKD. The junction had 6 bases not matched to a gene; V was cut back by 4 bases and J by 4 bases. CDR3 nucleotides: TGTGCCATCAGTGGAGCGGGAGTGAGGTACGAGCAGTACTTC. This sequence encodes CAISGAGVRYEQYF.

The table lists this clonotype with many counts. The rearrangement joins TRBV10-3 to TRBJ2-3; tentatively, D is TRBD1 (5 bases). V lost 3 bases and J lost 1, with 11 bases in between. Germline V lookup: CDR1 ENHRY, CDR2 SYGVKD. This CDR3 is built from 15 residues. In DNA, the CDR3 is TGTGCCATCAGTGACCCTGGGGCCCGCACAGATACGCAGTATTTT. Its protein is CAISDPGARTDTQYF.

This rearrangement joins TRBV30 to TRBJ1-2; tentative D call: TRBD1 (5 bases). The CDR3 sequence is 13 residues long. Trimming stripped 3 bases from V and 8 bases from J, with 16 bases between. The germline V gene encodes CDR1 GTSNPN and CDR2 SVGIG (reference sequence). CDR3 nucleotides: TGTGCCTGGAGAATAGGAGGGGCTCGAGGCTACACCTTC. Translation gives CAWRIGGARGYTF.

At least ten counts were recorded for this clonotype. The V gene is TRBV5-1, the J gene TRBJ2-7, with D possibly being TRBD2 (5 bases). Germline assignment: CDR1 SGHRS and CDR2 YFSETQ. Trimming pared 0 bases from V and 7 bases from J, leaving 11 bases between. This CDR3 contains 13 residues. In DNA form, the CDR3 reads TGCGCCAGCAGCTTGGGACGGACTTGGGAGCAGTACTTC. Translated: CASSLGRTWEQYF.

As for this clonotype: The conserved phenylalanine or tryptophan is not found at the CDR3 terminus, so this likely reflects a read error. The genes are TRBV28 and TRBJ1-5; D is uncertain. The ends were cut back, 3 bases at V and 2 bases at J, with 11 bases in the middle. CDR1 and CDR2 (germline): MDHEN, SYDVKM. The CDR3 contains 15 residues. The CDR3 DNA follows: TGTGCCAGCAGTTTTGGGGTTATGGGCAATCAGCCCCAGCATTCT. Translating gives CASSFGVMGNQPQHS.

The V call is TRBV11-1, the J call TRBJ2-2, with 8 bases matching TRBD1. CDR1 and CDR2 from the germline V gene are SGHAT and FQDESV (reference sequence). This CDR3 is built from 15 residues. Losses at the gene ends were 4 bases for V and 5 bases for J; bases not matched to a gene: 6. For the CDR3, the DNA is TGTGCCAGCAGCTCAGGACAGGGCCCAACCGGGGAGCTGTTTTTT. Amino acids: CASSSGQGPTGELFF.

About this clonotype itself: Just one base apart from a much larger clone, this may be a read error. The chain joins TRBV11-3 to TRBJ2-1; D is unresolved. Deletions cut 5 bases from V and 9 bases from J, with 14 bases between. Germline CDR1 is SGHNT and CDR2 is YENEEA. This CDR3 is built from 13 residues. The CDR3 sequence: CASSTTGGSEQFF. CDR3 DNA: TGTGCCAGCAGCACAACCGGCGGAAGTGAGCAGTTCTTC.

This clonotype was counted at least ten times. This chain connects TRBV7-2 to TRBJ2-6, with a tentative D call TRBD1 (5 bases). The CDR3 consists of 17 residues. V was shortened by 0 bases and J by 1 base, with 10 bases between the two germline ends. The germline V gene encodes CDR1 SGHTA and CDR2 FQGNSA. Here the CDR3 reads CASSLAATGSGANVLTF. CDR3 coding DNA: TGTGCCAGCAGCTTAGCCGCAACAGGTTCTGGGGCCAACGTCCTGACTTTC. Drawing the rest from reference TRBV7-2 and TRBJ2-6, the complete variable domain is GAGVSQSPSNKVTEKGKDVELRCDPISGHTALYWYRQSLGQGLEFLIYFQGNSAPDKSGLPSDRFSAERTGGSVSTLTIQRTQQEDSAVYLCASSLAATGSGANVLTFGAGSRLTVL.

This clonotype showed up many times. J is TRBJ1-6 and V is TRBV3-1; possibly TRBD1 for D (5 bases). This CDR3 has 14 amino acids. Germline V gives CDR1 LGHDT, CDR2 YNNKEL (reference sequence). The V gene lost 5 bases and the J gene lost 14 bases, with 19 bases spanning the gap. This chain's CDR3 is CASSLDTAKRALHF. CDR3 in DNA: TGTGCCAGCAGCTTGGACACGGCGAAGAGGGCCCTCCACTTT.

Note on this clonotype: At one boundary the junction diverges from the germline segment, which might be a read error. The chain combines TRBV6-1 with TRBJ2-1; D might be TRBD1 (6 bases). The CDR3 is 14 residues long. CDR1 MNHNS and CDR2 SASEGT come from the germline V gene. Here the CDR3 reads CASGGRGSYSEQFF. The CDR3 DNA reads as TGTGCCAGCGGGGGCCGCGGCTCCTACAGTGAGCAGTTCTTC.

This clonotype appeared many times. The chain combines TRBV12-3 or TRBV12-4 with TRBJ2-1; D unclear. V lost 6 bases and J lost 5, with 17 bases in between. The CDR3 contains 15 residues. CDR3 residues: CASRLRLSEDNEQFF. Here the CDR3 DNA reads TGTGCCAGCAGGCTCAGGCTCTCGGAAGACAATGAGCAGTTCTTC.